These T cell receptor beta chains were read from a single sample in a study of blood T cell repertoires in COVID-19. Sequenced by immunoSEQ multiplex PCR; TCRdb stores in-frame clones only, minus some. This table has under 300,000 clones, roughly 89% appearing once. Sequenced: peripheral blood. These receptors were taken from a man aged 45-65 years with acute or convalescent COVID-19. Both conserved end residues are part of each CDR3. Each record gives: J gene, V gene, clone size, D gene, CDR3 protein, CDR3 DNA. The D gene is left open where the match is weak. The listing skips clone size in some rows; elsewhere it reads once, few, many or a size class.

>TRBJ1-4|TRBV27|-|-
CASRTRADRNALNEKLFF
TGTGCCAGCCGGACCAGGGCGGACCGAAACGCCCTTAATGAAAAACTGTTTTTT
>TRBJ1-1|TRBV19|few|-
CASSIPRVNTEAFF
TGTGCCAGTAGTATTCCCAGGGTGAACACTGAAGCTTTCTTT
>TRBJ2-3|TRBV18|-|TRBD1
CASSPQDRATDTQYF
TGTGCCAGCTCACCACAGGACAGGGCAACAGATACGCAGTATTTT
>TRBJ1-4|TRBV29-1|-|TRBD1
CSVTGPNEKLFF
TGCAGCGTGACAGGGCCTAATGAAAAACTGTTTTTT
>TRBJ2-5|TRBV7-9|-|-
CASSLTELQETQYF
TGTGCCAGCAGCTTAACGGAGTTACAAGAGACCCAGTACTTC
>TRBJ1-1|TRBV11-2|-|-
CASSSLAGYTEAFF
TGTGCCAGCAGCTCCCTGGCAGGATACACTGAAGCTTTCTTT
>TRBJ2-3|TRBV3-1/TRBV3-2|few|-
CASRSSRSSTDTQYF
TGTGCCAGCAGGTCAAGCCGGAGCTCGACAGATACGCAGTATTTT
>TRBJ1-1|TRBV3-1/TRBV3-2|-|-
CASSQDWAARDAFF
TGTGCCAGCAGCCAAGATTGGGCAGCCCGCGACGCTTTCTTT
>TRBJ1-4|TRBV7-2|-|TRBD1
CASSSRTGGEKLFF
TGTGCCAGCAGCTCTAGGACAGGAGGAGAAAAACTGTTTTTT
>TRBJ2-3|TRBV3-1/TRBV3-2|-|-
CASSQVWGLGRDTQYF
TGTGCCAGCAGCCAAGTTTGGGGACTGGGGCGTGATACGCAGTATTTT
>TRBJ2-3|TRBV10-3|-|TRBD1
CATGTGGADTQYF
TGTGCCACCGGGACAGGGGGCGCGGATACGCAGTATTTT
>TRBJ2-2|TRBV6-5|-|-
CASKAGTANTGELFF
TGTGCCAGCAAGGCGGGGACAGCGAACACCGGGGAGCTGTTTTTT
>TRBJ1-2|TRBV18|-|-
CASSRETRGYTF
TGTGCCAGCTCCCGGGAAACCCGGGGCTACACCTTC
>TRBJ1-6|TRBV6-5|once|-
CASSAGQFNSPLHF
TGTGCCAGCAGCGCCGGACAATTTAATTCACCCCTCCACTTT
>TRBJ1-1|TRBV19|-|-
CASSMAGGTGDTEAFF
TGTGCCAGTAGTATGGCGGGGGGGACGGGTGATACTGAAGCTTTCTTT
>TRBJ1-5|TRBV9|few|-
CASSPRTGQPQHF
TGTGCCAGCAGCCCGAGGACGGGACAGCCCCAGCATTTT
>TRBJ2-1|TRBV28|-|TRBD1
CASSDQGARLKEQFF
TGTGCCAGCAGTGACCAGGGGGCACGTTTGAAAGAGCAGTTCTTC
>TRBJ2-1|TRBV11-2|-|TRBD1
CASSLSGGKSYNEQFF
TGTGCCAGCAGCTTGTCAGGGGGAAAGTCCTACAATGAGCAGTTCTTC
>TRBJ2-7|TRBV5-1|few|TRBD2
CASSLLSGGVASYEQYF
TGCGCCAGCAGCTTGTTGAGCGGGGGGGTCGCCTCCTACGAGCAGTACTTC
>TRBJ1-5|TRBV10-3|-|TRBD1
CAISESGQGFGQPQHF
TGTGCCATCAGTGAGTCTGGACAGGGTTTTGGGCAGCCCCAGCATTTT
>TRBJ2-5|TRBV5-4|-|-
CASSVGFRQETQYF
TGTGCCAGCAGCGTGGGATTTAGACAAGAGACCCAGTACTTC
>TRBJ2-7|TRBV21-1|-|-
CASLYTAYEQYF
TGTGCCAGTCTATACACAGCCTACGAGCAGTACTTC
>TRBJ1-1|TRBV18|-|TRBD1
CASSPPVTGEAEAFF
TGTGCCAGCTCACCTCCTGTTACAGGGGAGGCTGAAGCTTTCTTT